Listed here are 26 T cell receptor beta chains from one sample, sequenced in a study of CD8 T cells in ankylosing spondylitis. From the 5' RACE reads, TCRdb called clonotypes with MiXCR, one entry per CDR3 protein. The sample includes approximately 180,000 distinct CDR3 sequences, 18% of them seen just once. Source material: blood, either unsorted or a sorted T cell fraction (not recorded which). Receptor source: a male donor aged 10-30 years with ankylosing spondylitis or in good health (not recorded which).

This clonotype has a count of ten or more. The CDR3 loop reads CASGGGRSYNEQFF. For the CDR3, the DNA is TGTGCCAGCGGGGGGGGACGTTCCTACAATGAGCAGTTCTTC. This rearrangement joins TRBV11-2 to TRBJ2-1, with 7 bases matching TRBD2. The CDR3 sequence is 14 residues long. Losses at the gene ends were 8 bases for V and 1 base for J; bases not matched to a gene: 5. Germline V CDR1 and CDR2: SGHAT, FQNNGV.

This clonotype was detected ten times or more. This rearrangement joins TRBV4-2 to TRBJ2-7, with 7 bases that match TRBD2. Germline assignment: CDR1 LGHNA and CDR2 YNFKEQ. Trimming removed 1 base from V and 5 bases from J; junction bases left unmatched: 8. This CDR3 has 15 residues. The CDR3 bases are TGTGCCAGCAGCCAAGTGGCGGGAGCGTTCCACGAGCAGTACTTC. This gives the protein CASSQVAGAFHEQYF.

This clonotype was picked up many times. V gene TRBV15 combines with J gene TRBJ2-3; TRBD2 might be the D (5 bases). The V and J ends lost 0 bases and 4 bases respectively, with 11 bases between them. The CDR3 contains 15 residues. Germline CDR1 reads LNHNV; CDR2 reads YYDKDF (reference sequence). CDR3 coding DNA: TGTGCCACCAGCAGAGATGTAGCGAATCCAGATACGCAGTATTTT. Protein: CATSRDVANPDTQYF.

This clonotype was counted only a few times. V and J are TRBV29-1 and TRBJ2-1; 11 bases align to TRBD1. CDR1 is SQVTM and CDR2 is ANQGSEA in the germline V gene. The CDR3 is made up of 14 amino acids. The junction had 7 bases not matched to a gene; V was cut back by 6 bases and J by 6 bases. CDR3 sequence: CSVYRDRGTNEQFF. The CDR3 nucleotides read TGCAGCGTGTACCGGGACAGGGGGACCAATGAGCAGTTCTTC.

Ten or more counts support this clonotype. The gene calls are TRBV24-1 and TRBJ2-1; no firm D call. CDR1 is KGHDR and CDR2 is SFDVKD in the germline V gene. The CDR3 totals 15 residues. V lost 4 bases and J lost 0, with 9 bases in between. As DNA, the CDR3 is TGTGCCACCAGTGACCGCTCCGGCTCCTACAATGAGCAGTTCTTC. This translates into CATSDRSGSYNEQFF.

This chain uses TRBV10-2 with TRBJ1-1; tentative D call: TRBD1 (6 bases). The CDR3 extends over 12 amino acids. The V gene lost 3 bases and the J gene lost 4 bases, with 6 bases spanning the gap. Germline CDR1 reads WSHSY; CDR2 reads SAAADI. In DNA, the CDR3 is TGCGCCAGCAGTGACAGGGGCACTGAAGCTTTCTTT. It yields the protein CASSDRGTEAFF.

This clonotype was observed a handful of times. The rearrangement links TRBV20-1 to TRBJ2-3; D gene ambiguous. The CDR3 consists of 10 residues. Trimming pared 4 bases from V and 6 bases from J, leaving 5 bases between. Germline CDR1 and CDR2: DFQATT and SNEGSKA (reference sequence). The DNA of the CDR3 is TGCAGTGCTATCTCTGATACGCAGTATTTT. The encoded protein is CSAISDTQYF.

The sample holds many counts of this clonotype. The CDR3 loop reads CASTPGGGYNEQFF. DNA of the CDR3: TGCGCCAGCACCCCGGGGGGGGGATACAATGAGCAGTTCTTC. V usage is TRBV5-1 and J usage is TRBJ2-1; 8 bases are a match to TRBD2. Germline CDR1 SGHRS, CDR2 YFSETQ. The CDR3 contains 14 residues. The J segment lost 4 bases and the V segment lost 6 bases, leaving 6 bases of the junction unmatched.

The table lists this clonotype with many counts. The V call is TRBV12-3 or TRBV12-4, the J call TRBJ2-7, with 10 nucleotides matching TRBD2. Trimming took 1 base from V and 7 from J; bases not matched to a gene: 4. The CDR3 has 14 residues. CDR3 in DNA: TGTGCCAGCAGTTTAGTAGCGGGAGGTGGTGAGCAGTACGTC. Translation gives CASSLVAGGGEQYV.

The CDR3 region has the DNA TGCAGCGCCTCCTTGAGCTCTGGGGCCAACGTCCTGACTTTC. This gives the protein CSASLSSGANVLTF. J is TRBJ2-6 and V is TRBV29-1; unclear D gene. Trimming took 7 bases from V and 0 from J, leaving 10 bases between them. Germline V gene data show CDR1 as SQVTM and CDR2 as ANQGSEA. The CDR3 runs 14 residues.

At least ten counts were recorded for this clonotype. The chain recombines TRBV7-2 with TRBJ2-1; possibly TRBD2 for D (6 bases). CDR1 is SGHTA and CDR2 is FQGNSA in the germline V gene. Trimming took off 5 bases at V and 0 bases at J, with 14 bases between the two ends. The CDR3 contains 16 residues. The CDR3 loop reads CASSNRDSSSYNEQFF. The CDR3 DNA sequence: TGTGCCAGCAGCAATCGGGACTCCAGCTCCTACAATGAGCAGTTCTTC.

This clonotype occurred many times. V usage is TRBV5-4 and J usage is TRBJ2-3; D uncertain. The germline gives CDR1 SGHNT, CDR2 YYREEE (reference sequence). Trimming removed 5 bases from V and 5 bases from J, with 24 bases in between. This CDR3 comprises 17 residues. Here the CDR3 DNA reads TGTGCCAGCAGTTTCCCTGCCGGGCACCTAGTAGGAGATACGCAGTATTTT. This translates into CASSFPAGHLVGDTQYF.

This clonotype has at least ten counts. This chain uses TRBV12-3 or TRBV12-4 with TRBJ2-1, with 9 bases matching TRBD1. The CDR3 runs to 16 residues. The V and J ends lost 6 bases and 4 bases, in that order; junction bases with no gene match: 10. CDR3 sequence: CASRIGQGTLYNEQFF. CDR3 coding DNA: TGTGCCAGCAGGATTGGACAGGGGACCCTATACAATGAGCAGTTCTTC.

This clonotype was detected many times. The chain joins TRBV5-1 to TRBJ2-2; 12 bases are shared with TRBD1. The CDR3 runs 16 residues. CDR1 is SGHRS, CDR2 YFSETQ, per germline. Losses at the gene ends were 3 bases for V and 9 bases for J; bases not matched to a gene: 9. The CDR3 region has the DNA TGCGCCAGCAGCTGGCGGGGGACAGGGGGCTCCCGGGAGCTGTTTTTT. This translates into CASSWRGTGGSRELFF.

This sequence joins TRBV10-3 and TRBJ2-3, with D unclear. CDR1 and CDR2 (germline): ENHRY, SYGVKD. The CDR3 contains 15 residues. Deletions cut 3 bases from V and 0 bases from J, with 10 bases between. CDR3 in amino acids: CAISDPSRSTDTQYF. The DNA for the CDR3 is TGTGCCATCAGTGACCCCTCGCGAAGCACAGATACGCAGTATTTT.

The chain couples TRBV12-3 or TRBV12-4 to TRBJ1-1, with 7 nucleotides matching TRBD1. This CDR3 has 14 residues. V shed 6 bases and J 8 bases; nucleotides not matched to a gene: 12. In DNA form, the CDR3 reads TGTGCCAGCAGGCGTCGGGACAGTTTGGTAGAAGCTTTCTTT. Translation gives CASRRRDSLVEAFF.

This clonotype showed up many times. The J gene is TRBJ2-1, the V gene TRBV30; 9 bases line up with TRBD2. V was pared by 0 bases and J by 1 base, with 4 bases of the junction left unmatched. Germline V gene lookup returns CDR1 GTSNPN and CDR2 SVGIG (reference sequence). The length of the CDR3 is 16 residues. In nucleotides, the CDR3 is TGTGCCTGGAGTGTACCGGGACTAGCATCCTACAATGAGCAGTTCTTC. It yields the protein CAWSVPGLASYNEQFF. The full variable domain, completed using reference TRBV30 and TRBJ2-1, is SQTIHQWPATLVQPVGSPLSLECTVEGTSNPNLYWYRQAAGRGLQLLFYSVGIGQISSEVPQNLSASRPQDRQFILSSKKLLLSDSGFYLCAWSVPGLASYNEQFFGPGTRLTVL.

V and J are TRBV6-5 and TRBJ2-1, with 11 positions matching TRBD2. The CDR3 spans 16 residues. The germline gives CDR1 MNHEY, CDR2 SVGAGI. V was pared by 7 bases and J by 5 bases, with 10 bases of the junction left unmatched. The CDR3 protein is CASTTLAGDLDNEQFF. For the CDR3, the DNA is TGTGCCAGCACCACACTAGCGGGAGACTTGGACAATGAGCAGTTCTTC.

V and J are TRBV29-1 and TRBJ2-3, with D unresolved. CDR3 length equals 14 residues. Germline-derived CDR1 and CDR2 are SQVTM and ANQGSEA. Trimming pared 4 bases from V and 0 bases from J, leaving 11 bases between. Here the CDR3 DNA reads TGCAGCGTTGGTGCGCAGGTTAGCACAGATACGCAGTATTTT. Amino acids: CSVGAQVSTDTQYF.

This clonotype was detected many times. This chain joins TRBV12-3 or TRBV12-4 and TRBJ2-3; possibly TRBD1 or TRBD2 for D (6 bases each). The V end lost 6 bases, the J end lost 2 bases, and 12 bases lay between the germline ends. The CDR3 contains 14 residues. As DNA, the CDR3 is TGTGCCAGCAGGAAGGGGGGCCTCACAGATACGCAGTATTTT. Translating gives CASRKGGLTDTQYF.

This clonotype was detected many times. This rearrangement joins TRBV18 to TRBJ1-2; 7 bases fit TRBD1. Germline loops: CDR1 KGHSH, CDR2 LQKENI. This CDR3 has 14 residues. The ends lost 3 bases at V and 4 bases at J; junction bases unmatched: 5. This chain's CDR3 is CASSPRDSPYGYTF. The DNA for the CDR3 is TGTGCCAGCTCACCCCGGGACAGCCCCTATGGCTACACCTTC.

This clonotype was observed many times. The chain has TRBV6-2 or TRBV6-3 and TRBJ1-2; 8 bases map to TRBD1. The CDR3 is made up of 13 amino acids. Germline CDR1 MNHEY, CDR2 SVGEGT. The ends lost 6 bases at V and 8 bases at J; junction bases unmatched: 8. The CDR3 spells CASREQGAWGYTF. CDR3 coding DNA: TGTGCCAGCAGAGAGCAGGGGGCCTGGGGCTACACCTTC.

This clonotype was recorded many times. The J gene is TRBJ2-6, the V gene TRBV25-1; D is uncertain. Trimming removed 6 bases at V and 5 bases at J, with 8 bases between. Germline V lookup: CDR1 MGHDK, CDR2 SYGVNS. CDR3 size: 13 residues. The CDR3 nucleotides read TGTGCCAGCAGCAATCGTTGGGCCAACGTCCTGACTTTC. Translation gives CASSNRWANVLTF.

This clonotype was observed at least ten times. The rearrangement joins TRBV21-1 to TRBJ2-7; the D call of TRBD1 is as the table states it, not checked on the DNA. TRBV21-1 is designated a pseudogene. The CDR3 totals 14 residues. The CDR3 reads CAGGGRQGDYEQYV. As DNA, the CDR3 is TGTGCCGGCGGAGGTAGACAGGGGGACTACGAGCAGTACGTC.

This clonotype was seen at least ten times. The chain uses TRBV9 and TRBJ2-1; D is possibly TRBD1 or TRBD2 (5 bases each). The CDR3 runs to 14 residues. The V and J ends lost 1 base and 8 bases respectively, with 13 bases between them. CDR1 SGDLS and CDR2 YYNGEE come from the germline V gene. In DNA form, the CDR3 reads TGTGCCAGCAGCGTAAACTCCGGGACCCATGAGCAGTTCTTC. Its protein product is CASSVNSGTHEQFF.

The table lists this clonotype with many counts. The CDR3 spells CASRGQENSPLHF. DNA for the CDR3: TGTGCCAGCCGCGGACAGGAGAATTCACCCCTCCACTTT. The chain carries TRBV2 and TRBJ1-6, with 7 nucleotides matching TRBD1. J lost 7 bases, V lost 8 bases, and 5 bases had no gene match. In germline, CDR1 is SNHLY, CDR2 FYNNEI. CDR3 length: 13 amino acids.